The TCR beta chain under discussion was sequenced for a study of OX40 agonist ivuxolimab in advanced cancers. Looking at the study overall: Ivuxolimab, which targeted the costimulatory receptor OX40 (CD134), was an agonistic, fully human IgG2 monoclonal antibody. Intravenous ivuxolimab was administered to patients every 2 weeks at six dose levels: 0.01, 0.1, 0.3, 1.5, 3 and 10 mg/kg. In the dose-escalation cohort, approximately 83% of patients were male, and the mean age was approximately 60 years with a range of roughly 20 to 85. The paper describes the monotherapy dose-escalation part (N ≈ 51 patients) of the phase I trial of ivuxolimab. Peripheral TCRbeta sequencing aimed to test whether ivuxolimab altered TCR sequence diversity and caused clonal T-cell expansion. Prior anti-PD-1, anti-PD-L1 or anti-CTLA-4 therapy was permitted, and checkpoint inhibitors had been received by more than 35% of dose-escalation patients. Of the roughly 50 dose-escalation patients, hepatocellular carcinoma was present in about 20, melanoma in approximately 15, renal cell carcinoma in 9 and head and neck cancer in 9. Three dose-escalation patients achieved partial responses, one with hepatocellular carcinoma and two with cutaneous melanoma.

A word on this clone: Its binding antigen is unknown. Within one base of it there is no much larger clone, and no base qualities were kept.

To sequence the TCRbeta CDR3 region, genomic DNA was isolated from the sorted cells. TCRbeta CDR3 regions were sequenced using the immunoSEQ Assay. Sourced from immuneACCESS, this table was stored by TCRdb with only in-frame sequences that have V and J called. A share of the clones is absent; for the studies checked, an unresolved V gene accounts for under half, and the remainder has no known explanation. The sample contains over 50,000 clones, more than 70% of them found a single time. Jointly, the top ten make up about 1.5% of the sample. The research as a whole found: Low levels of normalized T-cell clonal expansion were also seen in some nonresponding patients. After ivuxolimab, CD8+ T cells had more expanded clones than CD4+ T cells on average. At doses of 0.1 to 3.0 mg/kg, clonal expansion of both CD4+ and CD8+ T cells in blood was seen between baseline and week 6. Antigen specificity was not determined for the clonally expanded peripheral T cells. Partial responders in the 0.1-3.0 mg/kg groups had among the lowest normalized peripheral clonal expansion, especially among CD8+ T cells.

The junction shows trimming of 7 bases on V and 3 bases on J, plus 12 bases between the germline ends. The CDR3 has 13 amino acids, counting the end cysteine and phenylalanine. Left in the record is the CDR3 DNA by itself, 39 bases read in frame from the first base. The germline V gene supplies CDR1 SNHLY and CDR2 FYNNEI. The trial excluded patients who had a history of autoimmune disease or who were on systemic immunosuppression. In every dose cohort, peripheral blood was drawn for TCR sequencing at baseline, cycle 4 day 1, and cycle 7 day 1. Samples came from an open-label, multicenter, first-in-human phase I dose-escalation trial of ivuxolimab. The trial enrolled adults with locally advanced or metastatic head and neck squamous cell, hepatocellular, melanoma or renal cell carcinoma. Before TCR sequencing, CD4+ T cells and CD8+ T cells from peripheral blood were sorted into separate populations.

This chain joins TRBV2 to TRBJ1-1, with the D gene not confidently named. This TCR came from an adult with an advanced solid tumor such as melanoma, head and neck, liver or kidney cancer. Here the sequenced sample was CD4+ or CD8+ T cells sorted from blood, taken in a trial of the OX40 agonist ivuxolimab. For the CDR3, the sequence is CASTGEKDTEAFF. The DNA sequence reads TGTGCCAGCACTGGGGAGAAGGACACTGAAGCTTTCTTT.